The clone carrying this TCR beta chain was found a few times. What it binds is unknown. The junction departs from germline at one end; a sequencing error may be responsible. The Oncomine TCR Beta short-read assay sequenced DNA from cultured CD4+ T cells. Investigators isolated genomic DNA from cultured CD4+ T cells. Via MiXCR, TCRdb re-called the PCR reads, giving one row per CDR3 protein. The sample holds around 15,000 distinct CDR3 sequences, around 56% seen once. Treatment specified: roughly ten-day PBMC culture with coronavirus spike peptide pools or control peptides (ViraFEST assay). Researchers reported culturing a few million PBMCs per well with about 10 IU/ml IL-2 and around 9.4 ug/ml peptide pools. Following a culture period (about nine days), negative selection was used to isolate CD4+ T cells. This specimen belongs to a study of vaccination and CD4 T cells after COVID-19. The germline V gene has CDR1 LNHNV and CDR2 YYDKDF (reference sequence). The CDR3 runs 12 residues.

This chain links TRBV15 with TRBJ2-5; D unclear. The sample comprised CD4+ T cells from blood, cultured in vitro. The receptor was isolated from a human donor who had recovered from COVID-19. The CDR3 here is CATSRDEDTQYF. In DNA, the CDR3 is TGTGCCACCAGCAGAGATGAAGACACCCAGTACTTC.